Listed below are T cell receptor beta chains from one sample, sequenced in a study of blood T cell repertoires in COVID-19. Assay: immunoSEQ multiplex PCR; the TCRdb copy retains only in-frame clones and omits some. The sample includes about 69,000 clones, nearly 90% of them seen just once. Sequenced: peripheral blood. The receptor source for this set is a middle-aged man with acute or convalescent COVID-19. The CDR3 runs from the conserved cysteine through the conserved F or W. Each record gives: CDR3 DNA, CDR3 protein, clone size, D gene, V gene, J gene. A D gene is named only where the DNA matches it firmly. Not every row has a clone size; where given, it reads once, few, many or a size class.

DNA: TGTGCCATCAGCCGGCAGGGGTTGGATACGCAGTATTTT
CDR3: CAISRQGLDTQYF
size: -
D: -
V: TRBV10-3
J: TRBJ2-3

DNA: TGTGCCAGTTTCAGGCCGGGGGAAAAACTGTTTTTT
CDR3: CASFRPGEKLFF
size: once
D: -
V: TRBV19
J: TRBJ1-4

DNA: TGTGCCAGCAGCCTAGGACTAGCGGGAGGTCGGGGTAATGAGCAGTTCTTC
CDR3: CASSLGLAGGRGNEQFF
size: -
D: TRBD2
V: TRBV7-7
J: TRBJ2-1

DNA: TGTGCCAGCAGCTTGGGAGCGGGAGAGACCCAGTACTTC
CDR3: CASSLGAGETQYF
size: few
D: -
V: TRBV11-3
J: TRBJ2-5

DNA: TGTGCCAGCAGCTTGGCGGGGGGGAGCAGATACGAGCAGTACTTC
CDR3: CASSLAGGSRYEQYF
size: -
D: TRBD2
V: TRBV5-5
J: TRBJ2-7

DNA: TGTGCCAGCAGCCCAGGGGCGGGGGCCTACGAGCAGTACTTC
CDR3: CASSPGAGAYEQYF
size: many
D: -
V: TRBV11-3
J: TRBJ2-7

DNA: TGTGCCAGCAGTGACGGACTAGCCCGAAATGAGCAGTTCTTC
CDR3: CASSDGLARNEQFF
size: -
D: TRBD2
V: TRBV6-4
J: TRBJ2-1

DNA: TGTGCTAGTGGTTTGGGACAGGGACAGTTCTTC
CDR3: CASGLGQGQFF
size: few
D: TRBD1
V: TRBV12-5
J: TRBJ2-1

DNA: TGTGCCAGCAGCCGCTCGCGGACAGTGAATAACTATGGCTACACCTTC
CDR3: CASSRSRTVNNYGYTF
size: -
D: -
V: TRBV14
J: TRBJ1-2

DNA: TGTGCCAGCAGCAAACCAGGACAAGCAGTAAATAATCAGCCCCAGCATTTT
CDR3: CASSKPGQAVNNQPQHF
size: -
D: -
V: TRBV21-1
J: TRBJ1-5